What follows are 5 T cell receptor beta chains derived from one specimen sequenced in a study of T cell changes during pregnancy in multiple sclerosis. Sequencing used immunoSEQ multiplex PCR; TCRdb keeps in-frame clones, though not all of them. The sample contains 50,000 or so clones, over 85% of which appear only once. The sequences come from CD4+ T cells from peripheral blood mononuclear cells, collected before pregnancy. These receptor sequences come from a female donor with multiple sclerosis, enrolled in a pregnancy study.

The J gene is TRBJ1-3, the V gene TRBV14; 7 bases are a match to TRBD1. Trimming cost V 6 bases and J 2 bases; bases outside gene matches: 4. The CDR3 is 14 residues long. Germline CDR1 reads SGHDN; CDR2 reads FVKESK. The chain's CDR3 is CASRPQGAGNTIYF. The CDR3 DNA reads TGTGCCAGCAGGCCCCAGGGGGCTGGAAACACCATATATTTT.

In this sample, this clone turned up once. This rearrangement joins TRBV2 to TRBJ2-6; D is unresolved. Germline CDR1 is SNHLY and CDR2 is FYNNEI. This CDR3 has 14 amino acids. The ends were cut back, 6 bases at V and 4 bases at J, with 10 bases in the middle. In DNA, the CDR3 is TGTGCCAGCAGAGTACAGTCAGGGGCCAACGTCCTGACTTTC. Translation: CASRVQSGANVLTF.

V is TRBV21-1 and J is TRBJ2-1; the table's TRBD2 call for D was not verified on the DNA. TRBV21-1 is a known pseudogene. The length of the CDR3 is 16 residues. The CDR3 loop is CASYSGRTPRRGEQFF. The CDR3 nucleotides are TGTGCCAGCTACTCCGGCCGGACTCCGCGGAGGGGTGAGCAGTTCTTC.

The chain employs TRBV6-5 and TRBJ2-1; D possibly corresponds to TRBD2 (5 bases). The V gene's germline CDR1 is MNHEY and CDR2 SVGAGI. The V gene lost 8 bases and the J gene lost 9 bases, with 20 bases spanning the gap. The CDR3 is 14 residues long. The DNA for the CDR3 is TGTGCCAGCCGAGGTGCCTCGGAGGTGGGTGAGCAGTTCTTC. As protein: CASRGASEVGEQFF.

The chain carries TRBV6-1 and TRBJ1-1; 8 nucleotides line up with TRBD1. The germline CDR1 and CDR2 sequences are MNHNS and SASEGT. The V gene end was trimmed by 8 bases and the J gene end by 0 bases; junction bases not matched to a gene: 8. The CDR3 sequence is 15 residues long. The CDR3 nucleotides are TGTGCCAGCGGGCAGGGGGCCTCTCTGAACACTGAAGCTTTCTTT. Its translation: CASGQGASLNTEAFF.